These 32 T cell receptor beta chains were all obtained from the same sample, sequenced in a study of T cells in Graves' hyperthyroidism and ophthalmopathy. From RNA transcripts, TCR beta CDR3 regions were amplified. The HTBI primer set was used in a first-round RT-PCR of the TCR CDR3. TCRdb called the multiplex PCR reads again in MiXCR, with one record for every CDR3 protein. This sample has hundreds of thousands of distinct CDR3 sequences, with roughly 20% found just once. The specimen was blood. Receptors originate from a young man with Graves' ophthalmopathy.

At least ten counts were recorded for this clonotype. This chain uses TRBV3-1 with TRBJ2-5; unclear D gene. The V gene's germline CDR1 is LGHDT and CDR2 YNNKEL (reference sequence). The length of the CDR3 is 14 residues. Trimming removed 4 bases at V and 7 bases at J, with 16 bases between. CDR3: CASSLRAGMGTQYF. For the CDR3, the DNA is TGTGCCAGCAGCCTAAGAGCAGGCATGGGGACCCAGTACTTC.

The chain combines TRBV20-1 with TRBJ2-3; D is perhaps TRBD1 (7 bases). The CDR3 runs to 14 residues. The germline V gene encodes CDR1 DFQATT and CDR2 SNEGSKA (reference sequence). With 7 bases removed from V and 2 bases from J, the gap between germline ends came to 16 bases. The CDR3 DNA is TGCAGTGGGGGGGCAGGGGGTTCCACAGATACGCAGTATTTT. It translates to CSGGAGGSTDTQYF.

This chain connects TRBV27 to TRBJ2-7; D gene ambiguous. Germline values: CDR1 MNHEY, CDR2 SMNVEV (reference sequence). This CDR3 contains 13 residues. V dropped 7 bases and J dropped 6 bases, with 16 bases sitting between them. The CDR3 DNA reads TGTGCCAGCATGGGCTCTAGGGATGGCGAGCAGTACTTC. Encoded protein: CASMGSRDGEQYF.

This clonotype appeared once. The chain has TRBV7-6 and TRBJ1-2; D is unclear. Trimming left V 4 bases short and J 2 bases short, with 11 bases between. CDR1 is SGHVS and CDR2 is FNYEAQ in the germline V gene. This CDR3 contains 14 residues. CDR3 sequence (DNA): TGTGCCAGCAGCTCCGGACGGGGAAACTATGGCTACACCTTC. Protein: CASSSGRGNYGYTF.

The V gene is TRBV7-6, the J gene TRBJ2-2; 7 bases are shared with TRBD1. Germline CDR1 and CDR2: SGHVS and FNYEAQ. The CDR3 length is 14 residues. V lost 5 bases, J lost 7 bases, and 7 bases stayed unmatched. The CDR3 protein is CASSPQGIDGELFF. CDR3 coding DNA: TGTGCCAGCAGCCCACAGGGGATTGACGGGGAGCTGTTTTTT.

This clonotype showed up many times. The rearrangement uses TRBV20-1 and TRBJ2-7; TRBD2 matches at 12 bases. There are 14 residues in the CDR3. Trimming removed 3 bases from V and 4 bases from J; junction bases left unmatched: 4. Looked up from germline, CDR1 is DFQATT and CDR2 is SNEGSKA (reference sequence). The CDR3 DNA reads TGCAGTGCTAGTATTGGACTAGCGGGGTACGAGCAGTACTTC. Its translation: CSASIGLAGYEQYF.

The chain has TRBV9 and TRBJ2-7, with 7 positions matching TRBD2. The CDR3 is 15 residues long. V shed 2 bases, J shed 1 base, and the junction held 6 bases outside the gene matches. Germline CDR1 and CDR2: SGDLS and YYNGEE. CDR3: CASSVASGKSYEQYF. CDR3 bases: TGTGCCAGCAGCGTCGCTAGCGGCAAATCCTACGAGCAGTACTTC. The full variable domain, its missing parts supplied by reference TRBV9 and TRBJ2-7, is DSGVTQTPKHLITATGQRVTLRCSPRSGDLSVYWYQQSLDQGLQFLIQYYNGEERAKGNILERFSAQQFPDLHSELNLSSLELGDSALYFCASSVASGKSYEQYFGPGTRLTVT.

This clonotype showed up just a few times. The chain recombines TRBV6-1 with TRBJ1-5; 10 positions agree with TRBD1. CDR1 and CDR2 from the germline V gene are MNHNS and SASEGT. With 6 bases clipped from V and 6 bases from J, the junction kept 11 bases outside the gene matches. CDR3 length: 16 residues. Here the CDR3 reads CASSAGTGASPQPQHF. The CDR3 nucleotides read TGTGCCAGCAGCGCCGGGACAGGGGCCTCCCCTCAGCCCCAGCATTTT.

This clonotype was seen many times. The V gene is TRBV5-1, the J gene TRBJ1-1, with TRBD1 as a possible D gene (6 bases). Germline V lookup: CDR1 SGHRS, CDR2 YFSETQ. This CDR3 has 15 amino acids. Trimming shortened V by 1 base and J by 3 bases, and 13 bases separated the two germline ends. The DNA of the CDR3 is TGCGCCAGCAGCTTGATTGGGGGCATGGACACTGAAGCTTTCTTT. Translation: CASSLIGGMDTEAFF.

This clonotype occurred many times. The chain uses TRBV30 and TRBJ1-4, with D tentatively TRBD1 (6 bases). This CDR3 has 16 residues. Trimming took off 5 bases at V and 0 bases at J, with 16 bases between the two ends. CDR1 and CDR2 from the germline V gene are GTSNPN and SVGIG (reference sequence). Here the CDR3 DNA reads TGTGCCTGGGGCCCGGGACATCCATCAACTAATGAAAAACTGTTTTTT. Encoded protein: CAWGPGHPSTNEKLFF.

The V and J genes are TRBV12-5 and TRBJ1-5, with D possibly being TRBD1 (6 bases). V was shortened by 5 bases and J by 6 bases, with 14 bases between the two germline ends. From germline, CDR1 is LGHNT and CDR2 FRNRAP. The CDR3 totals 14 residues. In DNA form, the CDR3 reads TGTGCTAGTGGTGTGGACAGTCGCGGTCAGCCCCAGCATTTT. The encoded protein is CASGVDSRGQPQHF. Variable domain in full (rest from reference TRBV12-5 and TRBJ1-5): DARVTQTPRHKVTEMGQEVTMRCQPILGHNTVFWYRQTMMQGLELLAYFRNRAPLDDSGMPKDRFSAEMPDATLATLKIQPSEPRDSAVYFCASGVDSRGQPQHFGDGTRLSIL.

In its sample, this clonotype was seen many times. In nucleotides, the CDR3 is TGTGCCAGCAGTTACGGGACAGGGGTTGCGGAAGCTTTCTTT. Translated: CASSYGTGVAEAFF. The V and J genes are TRBV6-2 or TRBV6-3 and TRBJ1-1; 10 bases match TRBD1. The CDR3 runs 14 residues. Germline V gives CDR1 MNHEY, CDR2 SVGEGT. Germline trimming cut 2 bases from V and 8 bases from J; bases unmatched to any gene: 5.

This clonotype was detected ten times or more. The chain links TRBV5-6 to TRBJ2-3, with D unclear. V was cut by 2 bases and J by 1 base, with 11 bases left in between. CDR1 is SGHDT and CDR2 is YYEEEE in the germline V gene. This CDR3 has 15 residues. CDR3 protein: CASSFGAHRTDTQYF. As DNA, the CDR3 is TGTGCCAGCAGCTTTGGTGCACACCGCACAGATACGCAGTATTTT.

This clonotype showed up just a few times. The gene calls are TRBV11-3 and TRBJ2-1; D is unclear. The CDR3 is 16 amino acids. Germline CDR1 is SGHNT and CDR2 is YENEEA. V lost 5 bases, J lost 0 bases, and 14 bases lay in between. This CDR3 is CASSKNGLNSYNEQFF. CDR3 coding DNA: TGTGCCAGCAGCAAAAACGGGCTTAACTCCTACAATGAGCAGTTCTTC.

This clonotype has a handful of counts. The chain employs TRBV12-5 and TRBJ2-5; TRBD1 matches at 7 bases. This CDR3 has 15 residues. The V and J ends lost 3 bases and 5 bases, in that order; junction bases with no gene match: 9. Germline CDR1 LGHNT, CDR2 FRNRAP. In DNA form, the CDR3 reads TGTGCTAGTGGTTTCCCCCGAGGGGGCTGGGAGACCCAGTACTTC. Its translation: CASGFPRGGWETQYF.

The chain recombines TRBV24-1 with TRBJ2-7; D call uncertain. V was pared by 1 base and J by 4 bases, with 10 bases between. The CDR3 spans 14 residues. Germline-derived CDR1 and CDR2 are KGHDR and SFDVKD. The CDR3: CATSDFKVGYEQYF. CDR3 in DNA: TGTGCCACCAGTGATTTTAAGGTGGGGTACGAGCAGTACTTC.

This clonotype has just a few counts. The CDR3 here is CSARAGGRSEAFF. The CDR3, as DNA: TGCAGTGCTAGGGCCGGGGGGAGATCTGAAGCTTTCTTT. The gene calls are TRBV20-1 and TRBJ1-1; D is perhaps TRBD1 (5 bases). V was clipped by 3 bases and J by 6 bases, with 14 bases between them. CDR1 and CDR2 from the germline V gene are DFQATT and SNEGSKA (reference sequence). The length of the CDR3 is 13 residues.

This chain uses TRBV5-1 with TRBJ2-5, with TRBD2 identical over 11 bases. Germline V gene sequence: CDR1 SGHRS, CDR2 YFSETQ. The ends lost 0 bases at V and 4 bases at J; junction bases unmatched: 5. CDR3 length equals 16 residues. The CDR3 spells CASSLAALAGAETQYF. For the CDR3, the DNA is TGCGCCAGCAGCTTGGCCGCACTAGCGGGAGCAGAGACCCAGTACTTC.

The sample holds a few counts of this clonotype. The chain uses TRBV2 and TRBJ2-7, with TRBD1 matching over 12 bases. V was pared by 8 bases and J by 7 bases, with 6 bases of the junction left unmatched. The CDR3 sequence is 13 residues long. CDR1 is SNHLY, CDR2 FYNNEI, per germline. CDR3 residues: CASWDRGLSEQYF. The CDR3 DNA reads TGTGCCAGCTGGGACAGGGGGCTAAGTGAGCAGTACTTC.

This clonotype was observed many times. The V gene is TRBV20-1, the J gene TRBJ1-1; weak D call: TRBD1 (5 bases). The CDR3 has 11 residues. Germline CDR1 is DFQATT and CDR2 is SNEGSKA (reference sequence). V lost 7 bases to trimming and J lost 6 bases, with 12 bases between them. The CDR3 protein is CSVQVTAEAFF. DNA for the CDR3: TGCAGTGTACAGGTCACGGCTGAAGCTTTCTTT.

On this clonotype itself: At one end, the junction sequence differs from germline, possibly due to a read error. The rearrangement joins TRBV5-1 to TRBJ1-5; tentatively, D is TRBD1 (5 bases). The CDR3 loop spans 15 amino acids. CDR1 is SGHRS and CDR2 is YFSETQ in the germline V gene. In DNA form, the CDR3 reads TGTGCCAGCAGCGCCGCAGGGTACGGAAATCAGCCCCAGCATTTT. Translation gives CASSAAGYGNQPQHF.

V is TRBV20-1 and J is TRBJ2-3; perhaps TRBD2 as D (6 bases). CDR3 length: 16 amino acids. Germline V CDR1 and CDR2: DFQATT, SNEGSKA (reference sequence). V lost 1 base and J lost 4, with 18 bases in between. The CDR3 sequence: CSARGSSLATADTQYF. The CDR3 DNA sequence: TGCAGTGCTAGAGGTAGCTCACTAGCTACGGCAGATACGCAGTATTTT.

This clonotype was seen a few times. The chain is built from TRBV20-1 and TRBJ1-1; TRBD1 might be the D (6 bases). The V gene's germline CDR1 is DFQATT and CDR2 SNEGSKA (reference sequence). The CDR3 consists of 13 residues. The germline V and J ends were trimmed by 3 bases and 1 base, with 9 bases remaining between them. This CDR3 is CSASGQSNTEAFF. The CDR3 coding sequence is TGCAGTGCTAGTGGACAGTCGAACACTGAAGCTTTCTTT.

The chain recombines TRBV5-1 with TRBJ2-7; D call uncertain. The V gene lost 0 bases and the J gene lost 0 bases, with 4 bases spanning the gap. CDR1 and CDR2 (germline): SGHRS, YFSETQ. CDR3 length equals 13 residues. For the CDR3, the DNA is TGCGCCAGCAGCTTGGAGTACTCCTACGAGCAGTACTTC. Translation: CASSLEYSYEQYF.

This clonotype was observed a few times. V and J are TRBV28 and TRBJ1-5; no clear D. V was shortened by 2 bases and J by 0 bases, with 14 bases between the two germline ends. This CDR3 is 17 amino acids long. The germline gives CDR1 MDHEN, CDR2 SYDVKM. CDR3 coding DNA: TGTGCCAGCAGTTTAAAACCCGAGGTCTATAGCAATCAGCCCCAGCATTTT. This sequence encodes CASSLKPEVYSNQPQHF.

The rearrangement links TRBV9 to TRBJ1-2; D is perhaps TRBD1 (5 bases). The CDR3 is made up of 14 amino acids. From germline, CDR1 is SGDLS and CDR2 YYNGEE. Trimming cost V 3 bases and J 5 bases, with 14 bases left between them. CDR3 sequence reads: CASSAGTIPYGYTF. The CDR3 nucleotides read TGTGCCAGCAGCGCCGGGACGATCCCGTATGGCTACACCTTC.

Here the CDR3 reads CASSDYGDTEAFF. Written as DNA, the CDR3 is TGCGCCAGCAGTGATTATGGGGACACTGAAGCTTTCTTT. V and J are TRBV10-2 and TRBJ1-1; D is ambiguous. The V gene's germline CDR1 is WSHSY and CDR2 SAAADI. Trimming stripped 3 bases from V and 3 bases from J, with 8 bases between. There are 13 residues in the CDR3.

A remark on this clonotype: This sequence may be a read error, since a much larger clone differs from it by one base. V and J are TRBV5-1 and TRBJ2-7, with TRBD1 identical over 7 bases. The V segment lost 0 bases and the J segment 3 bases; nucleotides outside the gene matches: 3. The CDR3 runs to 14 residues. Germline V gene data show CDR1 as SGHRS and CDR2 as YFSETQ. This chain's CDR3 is CASSLVQGFYEQYF. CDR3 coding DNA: TGCGCCAGCAGCTTGGTACAGGGGTTCTACGAGCAGTACTTC.

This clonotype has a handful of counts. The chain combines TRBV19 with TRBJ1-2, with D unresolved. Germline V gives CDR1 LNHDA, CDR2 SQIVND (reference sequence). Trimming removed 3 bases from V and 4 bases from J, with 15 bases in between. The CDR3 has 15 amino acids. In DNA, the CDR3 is TGTGCCAGTAGTATCGGAGGAGCTTCGGGCTATGGCTACACCTTC. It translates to CASSIGGASGYGYTF.

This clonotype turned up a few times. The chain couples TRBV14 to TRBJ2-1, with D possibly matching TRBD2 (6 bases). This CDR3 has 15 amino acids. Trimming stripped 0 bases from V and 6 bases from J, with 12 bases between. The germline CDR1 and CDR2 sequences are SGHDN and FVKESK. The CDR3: CASSQETVGGNEQFF. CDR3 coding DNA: TGTGCCAGCAGCCAAGAGACAGTCGGGGGCAATGAGCAGTTCTTC.

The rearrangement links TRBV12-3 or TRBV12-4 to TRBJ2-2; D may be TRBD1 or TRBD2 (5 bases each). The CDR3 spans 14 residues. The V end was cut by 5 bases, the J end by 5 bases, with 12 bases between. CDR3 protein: CASSRDPGTGELFF. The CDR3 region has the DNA TGTGCCAGCAGTCGGGACCCAGGAACCGGGGAGCTGTTTTTT.

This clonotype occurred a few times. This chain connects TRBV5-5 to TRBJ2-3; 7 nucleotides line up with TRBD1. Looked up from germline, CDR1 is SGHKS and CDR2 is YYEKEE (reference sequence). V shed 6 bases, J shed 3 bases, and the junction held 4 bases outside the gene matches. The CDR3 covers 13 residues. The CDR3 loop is CASTRDSTDTQYF. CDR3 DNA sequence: TGTGCCAGCACCAGGGACAGTACAGATACGCAGTATTTT.